One T cell receptor (beta chain) is described in this entry. The target antigen is unknown. These data belong to a study of cytomegalovirus exposure and HLA in healthy donors. The PCR made use of 60 Vbeta and 13 Jbeta primers. Using immunoSEQ multiplex PCR, the repertoire was profiled, and TCRdb retains in-frame clones only, with some absent. Of under 150,000 clones in the sample, around 86% were seen once. The study, taken as a whole, reports: Most likely, a cluster of highly shared sequence variants arose as a sequencing artifact.

This CDR3 is built from 18 residues. J lost 6 bases, V lost 0 bases, and 15 bases had no gene match. Looked up from germline, CDR1 is SNHLY and CDR2 is FYNNEI. This TCR derives from a man younger than 35 in good health and CMV-seronegative. The chain couples TRBV2 to TRBJ1-1; 8 bases align to TRBD1. Sequencing was carried out using PBMCs. The CDR3 here is CASSEAPRGTGQPPEAFF. CDR3 bases: TGTGCCAGCAGTGAAGCGCCACGGGGGACAGGCCAACCCCCTGAAGCTTTCTTT.